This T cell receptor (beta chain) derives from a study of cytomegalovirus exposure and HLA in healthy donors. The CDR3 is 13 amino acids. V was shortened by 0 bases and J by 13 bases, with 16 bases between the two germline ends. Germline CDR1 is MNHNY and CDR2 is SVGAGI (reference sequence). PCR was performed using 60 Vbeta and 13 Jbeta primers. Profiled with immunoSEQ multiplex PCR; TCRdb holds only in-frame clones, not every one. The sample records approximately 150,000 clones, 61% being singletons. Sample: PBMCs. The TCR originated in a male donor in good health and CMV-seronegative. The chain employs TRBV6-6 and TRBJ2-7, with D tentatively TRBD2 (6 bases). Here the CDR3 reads CASSYSMTEGFYF. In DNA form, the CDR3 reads TGTGCCAGCAGTTACTCGATGACGGAGGGTTTCTACTTC.